Described below is a single T cell receptor (beta chain) sequence and its context. The antigen this receptor binds is unknown. Per-nucleotide qualities are absent, and no much larger clonotype sits a single base away. The sample comes from a study of shared clonotypes between healthy human individuals (dated by TCRdb to about 2020). Regarding the research as a whole: A couple of women and a few men aged 18 to 49 years were included in the cohort. For each donor, three plates each were used for CD4 naive and CD4 memory, two plates were used for CD8 naive, and one plate was used for CD8 memory. Blood TCR repertoires of 5 or 6 healthy adults were deeply sequenced to estimate repertoire size and the extent of clonotype sharing between individuals. To increase sequencing depth and limit assay-specific biases, different laboratories used diverse techniques to prepare libraries and sequence TCR repertoires. Each donor's leukapheresis produced roughly between roughly 0.9 and 9 billion PBMCs.

TCR CDR3 regions were amplified from genomic DNA by multiplex PCR using the deep immunoSEQ assay. For each cell subset, the extracted genomic DNA was distributed evenly across all wells of several immunoSEQ 96-well plates, and each plate served as one replicate. For sorted subsets, each replicate PCR was loaded with roughly 200 ng genomic DNA, equivalent to 32,000 or so T cell genomes. The purified libraries were quantified using a Qubit 3.0 fluorometer, sized with a Bioanalyzer 2100, and then quantified again using the KAPA Library Quantification kit. Every immunoSEQ 96-well plate was sequenced on a dedicated single-read 150-cycle Illumina NextSeq 550 flow cell. The authors' pipeline ran thus. Because only junctional sequences without quality scores were contained in the immunoSEQ output, filtering matching that applied to full-length reads could not be performed. Sequences were annotated with PyIR, a Python wrapper for IgBLAST v1.9, using IMGT germline references to assign V/J genes and CDR3. Reads with weak V/J assignments (E-value above 1e-6), missing CDR3, stop codons, out-of-frame junctions, or ambiguous translated residues were removed. V3J clonotypes were defined by identical inferred V gene, J gene, and CDR3 amino acid sequence. Percentage overlap between repertoires was computed as shared unique clonotypes divided by the size of the smaller repertoire. Repertoire richness was assessed with RTK rarefaction, the Chao1 estimator, and Recon v2.1 estimates of unobserved clonotypes. Generation probabilities for all TCRbeta clonotypes obtained by the gDNA method from a handful of donors were computed using OLGA. TCRdb's version of the immuneACCESS table is confined to in-frame rearrangements and falls short of the full clone set. An unresolved V gene accounts for under half of the shortfall where checked; the remainder is of unknown origin. V and J calls and clone size are as listed in that table; D and trimming were resolved from the DNA. Recorded for this sample are hundreds of thousands of clones; approximately 96% of them occurred a single time. 0.095% to 0.13% of the sample rests with the top ten.

CDR1 is given as MNHEY and CDR2 as SVGAGI, both from the germline V gene. The CDR3 measures 13 amino acids from cysteine to phenylalanine. CDR3 DNA only is kept here, 39 bases in frame from base 1. Unmatched junction bases come to 8, with V trimmed by 10 bases and J by 5 bases. Beyond this particular receptor, the publication reports: Even with the large sequencing depth, rarefaction of the sorted-subset datasets indicated that sequencing was incomplete. Estimated clonotype richness was generally larger for naive than for memory subsets. Sharing across several donors was observed for around 5% of naive CD4, 3% to 4% of naive CD8, about 2.3% of memory CD4, and roughly 0.43% of memory CD8 clonotypes. The small number of donors limited the genetic and exposure-history diversity represented. Sampling was restricted to blood, and TCR repertoires in tissue are likely to differ from TCR repertoires in blood. Compared with non-shared clonotypes, the clonotypes found in all four sorted-subset donors had higher generation probabilities. Based on pairwise subsampling, the degree of clonotype sharing among donors was expected to be affected by sequencing depth.

CD8 naive samples were CD45RO-negative cells positively selected for CCR7, giving a CD45RA+CCR7+ population that excluded TemRA cells. Healthy HIV-negative adults with no recently reported acute infections or vaccinations were included as donors. Only Caucasian adults living in Nashville, Tennessee, USA were represented among the donors. After blood collection by leukapheresis, PBMCs were isolated using Ficoll-Histopaque density gradient centrifugation and then cryopreserved in the vapor phase of liquid nitrogen. Purity and quantity of every magnetically sorted T cell population were checked by analytical flow cytometry. Each sorted fraction had its genomic DNA isolated and then quantified by UV absorbance on a Nanodrop 2000c.

The chain links TRBV6-5 with TRBJ2-3, and TRBD1 aligns with 8 junction nucleotides. The sequence was obtained from a woman aged 30 to 39 in good health. Material for sequencing was naive CD8+ T cells sorted from blood. The cell subset or site label corresponds to: CD45RA+CCR7+. The DNA is TGTGCCACGGGACAGGAGAGCGGAGATACGCAGTATTTT. It specifies CATGQESGDTQYF.